These 12 T cell receptor beta chains were all obtained from the same sample, sequenced in a study of identical twins. TCRdb passed the 5' RACE reads through MiXCR, listing each CDR3 protein once. The sample holds nearly 900,000 distinct CDR3 sequences; 9% to 15% are singletons and the top ten take around 1.6%. Another study also made use of these data, one on yellow fever vaccine responses in identical twins.

Material for sequencing was PBMCs. The receptors stem from a woman in her late teens or twenties in good health.

This clonotype was found a few times. V gene TRBV24-1 combines with J gene TRBJ2-2; no clear D gene. The V gene's germline CDR1 is KGHDR and CDR2 SFDVKD. This CDR3 region has 14 residues. Deletions cut 7 bases from V and 0 bases from J, with 8 bases between. CDR3 sequence reads: CATRDWTNTGELFF. The CDR3 DNA sequence: TGTGCCACCAGAGACTGGACGAACACCGGGGAGCTGTTTTTT.

This clonotype was observed a few times. The rearrangement uses TRBV27 and TRBJ2-1; D possibly uses TRBD1 or TRBD2 (6 bases each). The germline V and J ends were trimmed by 1 base and 7 bases, with 29 bases remaining between them. Germline V gene sequence: CDR1 MNHEY, CDR2 SMNVEV (reference sequence). The CDR3 covers 20 residues. Here the CDR3 DNA reads TGTGCCAGCAGTTTATTATTTCGGTCTGGAGCCGATCGGAGGGGGAATGAGCAGTTCTTC. Encoded protein: CASSLLFRSGADRRGNEQFF.

This clonotype came up a few times. V and J are TRBV4-1 and TRBJ1-6; a possible D gene is TRBD1 (5 bases). CDR1 and CDR2 (germline): MGHRA, YSYEKL. This CDR3 is 16 amino acids long. V lost 0 bases and J 9 bases, leaving 15 bases between the germline ends. The DNA of the CDR3 is TGCGCCAGCAGCCAAGATCAGATGGGGGGAAGTTCACCCCTCCACTTT. As protein: CASSQDQMGGSSPLHF.

This clonotype was picked up a small number of times. The chain has TRBV11-1 and TRBJ2-1; 8 bases fit TRBD1. J gave up 4 bases and V 5 bases, and 19 bases lay outside the gene matches. The CDR3 length is 19 residues. CDR1 and CDR2 (germline): SGHAT, FQDESV (reference sequence). The CDR3 bases are TGTGCCAGCAGCGCAGGACAGGGCGTGAGTGGATACCCGTACAATGAGCAGTTCTTC. Its translation: CASSAGQGVSGYPYNEQFF. Full variable domain (missing parts from reference TRBV11-1 and TRBJ2-1): EAEVAQSPRYKITEKSQAVAFWCDPISGHATLYWYRQILGQGPELLVQFQDESVVDDSQLPKDRFSAERLKGVDSTLKIQPAELGDSAMYLCASSAGQGVSGYPYNEQFFGPGTRLTVL.

The table lists this clonotype with a few counts. J is TRBJ1-2 and V is TRBV3-1; 9 bases are shared with TRBD1. In germline, CDR1 is LGHDT, CDR2 YNNKEL (reference sequence). The CDR3 length is 14 residues. J lost 8 bases, V lost 6 bases, and 10 bases had no gene match. CDR3 DNA: TGTGCCAGCAGTCATCGGGACAGGGTCGAAGGCTACACCTTC. Its translation is CASSHRDRVEGYTF.

This clonotype has ten or more counts. V usage is TRBV7-8 and J usage is TRBJ1-1; D might be TRBD1 (5 bases). Germline lookup yields CDR1 SGHVS and CDR2 FQNEAQ. The CDR3 is made up of 14 amino acids. Trimming stripped 0 bases from V and 4 bases from J, with 9 bases between. In DNA, the CDR3 is TGTGCCAGCAGCTTAGCGTCAGGGAGCACTGAAGCTTTCTTT. It yields the protein CASSLASGSTEAFF. The full variable domain, its missing parts supplied by reference TRBV7-8 and TRBJ1-1, is GAGVSQSPRYKVAKRGQDVALRCDPISGHVSLFWYQQALGQGPEFLTYFQNEAQLDKSGLPSDRFFAERPEGSVSTLKIQRTQQEDSAVYLCASSLASGSTEAFFGQGTRLTVV.

This rearrangement joins TRBV4-2 to TRBJ2-6; D gene ambiguous. Germline V lookup: CDR1 LGHNA, CDR2 YNFKEQ. This CDR3 has 15 residues. V was clipped by 0 bases and J by 9 bases, with 12 bases between them. The CDR3 DNA follows: TGTGCCAGCAGCCAAGATACTTGGGGTAACAACGTCCTGACTTTC. Protein: CASSQDTWGNNVLTF.

This clonotype was seen a handful of times. This chain uses TRBV20-1 with TRBJ2-1, with 7 bases identical to TRBD2. Germline CDR1 reads DFQATT; CDR2 reads SNEGSKA (reference sequence). The CDR3 has 14 residues. V trimming: 4 bases; J trimming: 2 bases; junction bases outside the gene matches: 5. CDR3 sequence reads: CSATSGATYNEQFF. The DNA for the CDR3 is TGCAGTGCTACGAGCGGGGCCACCTACAATGAGCAGTTCTTC.

This chain joins TRBV5-1 and TRBJ1-1, with D maybe TRBD1 (5 bases). The CDR3 length is 15 residues. The germline V gene has CDR1 SGHRS and CDR2 YFSETQ. V was cut by 4 bases and J by 3 bases, with 16 bases left in between. CDR3 in amino acids: CASSSQGFGDTEAFF. DNA for the CDR3: TGCGCCAGCAGCAGTCAGGGTTTTGGCGACACTGAAGCTTTCTTT.

This clonotype has more than one count but fewer than ten. The rearrangement uses TRBV20-1 and TRBJ1-1, with D possibly being TRBD1 (5 bases). V lost 3 bases to trimming and J lost 11 bases, with 10 bases between them. Germline V gives CDR1 DFQATT, CDR2 SNEGSKA (reference sequence). CDR3 size: 10 residues. For the CDR3, the DNA is TGCAGTGCTAGTCAAGGGACCGCTTTCTTT. Translation: CSASQGTAFF.

The CDR3 loop reads CASSPVGGVATQYF. CDR3 DNA: TGTGCCAGCAGCCCGGTGGGAGGGGTGGCTACGCAGTATTTT. This chain uses TRBV12-3 or TRBV12-4 with TRBJ2-3; 7 bases agree with TRBD2. CDR3 size: 14 residues. The V gene end was trimmed by 6 bases and the J gene end by 8 bases; junction bases not matched to a gene: 11.

The V call is TRBV20-1, the J call TRBJ2-3; weak D call: TRBD2 (6 bases). Germline V CDR1 and CDR2: DFQATT, SNEGSKA (reference sequence). The V gene lost 1 base and the J gene lost 6 bases, with 17 bases spanning the gap. The CDR3 spans 15 residues. The CDR3 region is CSARAGTSRLDTQYF. The CDR3 nucleotides are TGCAGTGCTAGAGCCGGGACTTCGCGCTTGGATACGCAGTATTTT.